Below, 8 T cell receptor beta chains from the same sample are listed, as sequenced in a study of response to subunit inactivated influenza vaccine. From the RT-PCR reads, TCRdb called clonotypes with MiXCR, one entry per CDR3 protein. In the table there are 150,000 to 200,000 distinct CDR3 sequences, roughly a tenth of which are singletons. Material: non-naive T cells sorted from PBMCs, obtained about 6 weeks after vaccination. The origin of the receptors is a middle-aged man who received an inactivated influenza vaccine.

The chain links TRBV7-8 to TRBJ2-1, with 8 bases identical to TRBD2. In germline, CDR1 is SGHVS, CDR2 FQNEAQ. The CDR3 consists of 15 residues. Losses at the gene ends were 5 bases for V and 7 bases for J; bases not matched to a gene: 10. Here the CDR3 reads CASSPRGGASNEQFF. The CDR3 nucleotides read TGTGCCAGCAGCCCACGGGGGGGCGCCTCGAATGAGCAGTTCTTC.

The rearrangement joins TRBV6-1 to TRBJ2-3; 9 nucleotides align to TRBD1. Per the germline V gene, CDR1 is MNHNS and CDR2 is SASEGT. Trimming at V came to 6 bases and at J to 6 bases, leaving 10 bases not matched to a gene. The CDR3 is 15 amino acids. In nucleotides, the CDR3 is TGTGCCAGCAGGAACCGGGACAGGGCCGTGGATACGCAGTATTTT. Protein product: CASRNRDRAVDTQYF.

This clonotype was observed a few times. The rearrangement uses TRBV10-3 and TRBJ1-5; 8 positions match TRBD1. After removal of 0 bases from V and 1 base from J, the junction contained 2 bases not matched to a gene. Germline CDR1 and CDR2: ENHRY and SYGVKD. The CDR3 runs 16 residues. The CDR3 DNA follows: TGTGCCATCAGTGAGTCGTGGACAGGGAGCAATCAGCCCCAGCATTTT. Its translation: CAISESWTGSNQPQHF.

The rearrangement joins TRBV20-1 to TRBJ2-4; TRBD2 agrees at 13 bases. The CDR3 contains 15 residues. Germline CDR1 DFQATT, CDR2 SNEGSKA (reference sequence). The CDR3 loop is CSETGLAGVANIQYF. CDR3 sequence (DNA): TGCAGCGAGACCGGACTAGCGGGAGTCGCGAACATTCAGTACTTC.

This clonotype was seen at least ten times. DNA of the CDR3: TGTGCCAGCAGTTTACTCCTAGCGGGGGTAAACACAGATACGCAGTATTTT. Translation gives CASSLLLAGVNTDTQYF. The chain links TRBV28 to TRBJ2-3, with 10 bases that match TRBD2. This CDR3 has 17 residues. Trimming cost V 2 bases and J 2 bases; bases outside gene matches: 7. From germline, CDR1 is MDHEN and CDR2 SYDVKM.

Only a few counts were recorded for this clonotype. This rearrangement joins TRBV30 to TRBJ2-7, with a possible D match to TRBD1 (6 bases). Germline values: CDR1 GTSNPN, CDR2 SVGIG (reference sequence). CDR3 length: 16 amino acids. Trimming shortened V by 2 bases and J by 3 bases, and 20 bases separated the two germline ends. The CDR3 nucleotides read TGTGCCTGGAGTACTGGGTCCGGGACAAAACTCTACGAGCAGTACTTC. Amino acid sequence: CAWSTGSGTKLYEQYF.

This clonotype was observed many times. This chain uses TRBV4-2 with TRBJ2-7, with TRBD2 as a possible D gene (6 bases). CDR1 and CDR2 (germline): LGHNA, YNFKEQ. Trimming removed 4 bases from V and 3 bases from J, with 16 bases in between. The CDR3 is 15 amino acids. CDR3 amino acids: CASSPGGTDGYEQYF. The CDR3 DNA reads TGTGCCAGCAGCCCAGGAGGGACGGACGGCTACGAGCAGTACTTC.

This clonotype was detected a few times. This chain uses TRBV6-1 with TRBJ2-2; 7 bases map to TRBD1. V was clipped by 6 bases and J by 4 bases; unmatched bases: 5. The CDR3 is 14 amino acids. Germline CDR1 MNHNS, CDR2 SASEGT. DNA for the CDR3: TGTGCCAGCAGCCCAGGGGGAGTCACCGGGGAGCTGTTTTTT. Protein product: CASSPGGVTGELFF.